The present entry profiles one T cell receptor beta chain with its context. Mouse gene names apply. The missing CDR3 end, 1 residue past where the read stops, is filled in from the germline J gene. CDR1 SNHLY and CDR2 FYNGKV come from the germline V gene (reference sequence). V gave up 2 bases and J gave up 4 bases, with 5 bases separating them. The CDR3 runs 12 residues. This record belongs to a study of tissue T cells after allogeneic stem cell transplantation. Libraries were prepared by immunoSEQ multiplex PCR; TCRdb keeps only in-frame clonotypes and omits some of them. The sample holds over a thousand clones; over 50% are singletons and the top ten take 6.6%.

The origin of this receptor is a female BALB/c mouse in good health. Strain haplotype at MHC: H2-d. This rearrangement joins TRBV3 to TRBJ1-1; possible D gene TRBD1, 5 bases. Sample: skin. The sequenced CDR3 bases are TGTGCCAGCAGCTTACAGGGCACAGAAGTCTTC. Translation gives CASSLQGTEVF. Given in full, the CDR3 is CASSLQGTEVFF.